These T cell receptor beta chains were read from a single sample in a study of regulatory T cells in long-lasting Graves disease. Using its own MiXCR run on the multiplex PCR reads, TCRdb lists one record per CDR3 protein. Here the sample spans a few hundred thousand distinct CDR3 sequences, 15% to 20% being singletons. The sample was peripheral blood mononuclear cells (PBMCs), taken at new diagnosis, from a patient treated with antithyroid drugs. The source of these receptors is a female donor with Graves disease. Each CDR3 is given with its conserved first and last residue. The D gene is left open where the match is weak. The size of a clone is reported for some rows only, either as once, few or many, or as a class for expanded clones.

>many|NA|TRBJ2-3|TRBV6-1
TGTGCCAGCAGTGAAGCGCGGGGAGATACGCAGTATTTT
CASSEARGDTQYF
>many|NA|TRBJ1-4|TRBV18
TGTGCCAGCTCCTACGGCCAAAGAGCAACTAATGAAAAACTGTTTTTT
CASSYGQRATNEKLFF
>many|NA|TRBJ1-5|TRBV7-2
TGTGCCAGCAGCTTTGGTAGCAATCAGCCCCAGCATTTT
CASSFGSNQPQHF
>many|NA|TRBJ1-2|TRBV27
TGTGCCAGCAGTCCTCACCTAAAGGGCCGCTACACCTTC
CASSPHLKGRYTF
>many|NA|TRBJ2-3|TRBV6-1
TGTGCCAGCATGGACACGATTACTTATGGTACGCAGTATTTT
CASMDTITYGTQYF
>NA|TRBD2|TRBJ2-2|TRBV6-1
TGTGCCAGCAGGGGAGGGGTTTCAAGTTTTCCGGGGGAGCTGTTTTTT
CASRGGVSSFPGELFF
>NA|NA|TRBJ2-5|TRBV12-3/TRBV12-4
TGTGCCAGCAGCCGATCTGACTGGGCCGAGACCCAGTACTTC
CASSRSDWAETQYF
>many|NA|TRBJ1-4|TRBV19
TGTGCCAGTAGGGATCACAGGGTGCCCAATGAAAAACTGTTTTTT
CASRDHRVPNEKLFF
>many|NA|TRBJ1-1|TRBV15
TGTGCCACCAGCAGAGATCTTGGGGGAGGCACTGAAGCTTTCTTT
CATSRDLGGGTEAFF
>NA|NA|TRBJ1-2|TRBV6-2/TRBV6-3
TGTGCCAGCAGGCTGACAACTGGTGGCTACACCTTC
CASRLTTGGYTF
>many|TRBD2|TRBJ2-1|TRBV9
TGTGCCAGCAGCGTAGGGGAAGCTAGCGGGAGCTACAATGAGCAGTTCTTC
CASSVGEASGSYNEQFF
>many|NA|TRBJ2-7|TRBV19
TGTGCCAGTACCGACCCCACAGTGGACGAGCAGTACTTC
CASTDPTVDEQYF
>many|NA|TRBJ2-7|TRBV7-8
TGTGCCAGCCAACAGCCCCCCACCTACGAGCAGTACTTC
CASQQPPTYEQYF
>NA|NA|TRBJ2-5|TRBV29-1
TGCAGCGCCTACTCACGGTCTCAAGAGACCCAGTACTTC
CSAYSRSQETQYF
>many|TRBD1|TRBJ2-5|TRBV5-6
TGTGCCAGCAGCTTGACAGGGGGAAAGACCCAGTACTTC
CASSLTGGKTQYF
>NA|NA|TRBJ1-4|TRBV6-5
TGTGCCAGCAGTTACGTCGATAATGAAAAACTGTTTTTT
CASSYVDNEKLFF
>many|TRBD2|TRBJ2-2|TRBV7-2
TGTGCCAGCAGCTTAGGGGGGGTTGCGGGAGGGCCGACCGGGGAGCTGTTTTTT
CASSLGGVAGGPTGELFF
>many|NA|TRBJ1-1|TRBV11-3
TGTGCCAGCAGCTTAGACAGGGTGTTGGGTGAAGCTTTCTTT
CASSLDRVLGEAFF
>many|NA|TRBJ2-3|TRBV2
TGTGCCAGCAGTGAGGACCTGTCCACGCAGTATTTT
CASSEDLSTQYF
>many|NA|TRBJ2-1|TRBV20-1
TGCAGTGCTACCGGGGGACTGTTGGGCAATGAGCAGTTCTTC
CSATGGLLGNEQFF
>many|TRBD2|TRBJ2-3|TRBV7-9
TGTGCCAGCAGCCGACTAGCGGGAGGGCCAATAACAGATACGCAGTATTTT
CASSRLAGGPITDTQYF
>many|NA|TRBJ2-3|TRBV20-1
TGCAGTGCTAGCCTCCGGCGGGCAAACACAGATACGCAGTATTTT
CSASLRRANTDTQYF
>few|TRBD1|TRBJ1-1|TRBV7-2
TGTGCCAGCAGCCCTCGATCGGGACAGGGTTGGGACACTGAAGCTTTCTTT
CASSPRSGQGWDTEAFF
>few|TRBD2|TRBJ2-5|TRBV6-1
TGTGCCAGCAGCCTACTAGGGGCTAGCGGGAAAGAGACCCAGTACTTC
CASSLLGASGKETQYF
>few|TRBD2|TRBJ2-1|TRBV4-2
TGTGCCAGCAGCCAAGAAGGGCTAGCGGGAGGGCCAAGCTCCTACAATGAGCAGTTCTTC
CASSQEGLAGGPSSYNEQFF
>NA|TRBD1|TRBJ2-3|TRBV6-5
TGTGCCAGCAGTTACTCGAGGGACAGAGGACGGGATACGCAGTATTTT
CASSYSRDRGRDTQYF
>many|NA|TRBJ1-1|TRBV19
TGTGCCAGTACCATGGGACTTAGTAGTACTGAAGCTTTCTTT
CASTMGLSSTEAFF
>many|NA|TRBJ1-1|TRBV5-4
TGTGCCAGCAGCTTGGCGATGGGCGGTGTGAACACTGAAGCTTTCTTT
CASSLAMGGVNTEAFF
>many|NA|TRBJ1-2|TRBV6-2/TRBV6-3
TGTGCCAGCAGTTACAGACAGAGCAACTATGGCTACACCTTC
CASSYRQSNYGYTF
>many|NA|TRBJ2-7|TRBV19
TGTGCCAGTAGTCTCTGGGACACGCGGTCCTACGAGCAGTACTTC
CASSLWDTRSYEQYF
>many|NA|TRBJ2-5|TRBV20-1
TGCAGTGCTACAAATCCGGTCCAGGAGGGACAGTCGCAAGAGACCCAGTACTTC
CSATNPVQEGQSQETQYF
>many|TRBD1|TRBJ2-1|TRBV28
TGTGCCAGCAGTTCGGGTTTCCAGGACAGGCCGGACAATGAGCAGTTCTTC
CASSSGFQDRPDNEQFF
>many|TRBD1|TRBJ2-7|TRBV19
TGTGCCAGTAGTGGGGACAGGGGTTACGAGCAGTACTTC
CASSGDRGYEQYF
>NA|NA|TRBJ2-1|TRBV15
TGTGCCACCAGCAGTAGCCCCTACAATGAGCAGTTCTTC
CATSSSPYNEQFF
>many|TRBD1|TRBJ2-1|TRBV29-1
TGCAGCGCGGCTTCGGGACAGTATAACAATGAGCAGTTCTTC
CSAASGQYNNEQFF
>many|NA|TRBJ1-2|TRBV18
TGTGCCAGCTCTACGGGGCCTCAGATGGGGGGCTACACCTTC
CASSTGPQMGGYTF
>NA|TRBD2|TRBJ2-4|TRBV9
TGTGCCAGCAGCGTAGCCGGCGGGAGAGGGTTGGACATTCAGTACTTC
CASSVAGGRGLDIQYF
>many|TRBD2|TRBJ2-1|TRBV3-1
TGTGCCAGCAGCCAGGAGCTAGCGGGGAAGCAGTTCTTC
CASSQELAGKQFF
>many|NA|TRBJ2-7|TRBV7-2
TGTGCCAGCAGCTTAGTGGACCGACTATTCTACTTC
CASSLVDRLFYF
>many|NA|TRBJ2-7|TRBV11-2
TGTGCCAGCAGCTTAAACCCGGGACCTTCTATCTACGAGCAGTACTTC
CASSLNPGPSIYEQYF
>many|NA|TRBJ2-2|TRBV7-3
TGTGCCAGCAGCTTAACGTGGGACACCGGGGAGCTGTTTTTT
CASSLTWDTGELFF
>many|NA|TRBJ1-2|TRBV7-9
TGTGCCAGCAGCTTGGCCTTATATGGCTACACCTTC
CASSLALYGYTF
>many|TRBD2|TRBJ2-1|TRBV6-1
TGTGCCAGCAGTGTGGGACTAGCGGAGACCAATGAGCAGTTCTTC
CASSVGLAETNEQFF
>many|TRBD1|TRBJ1-5|TRBV7-2
TGTGCCAGCAGCTTAATTACAGGGGGGATCAATCAGCCCCAGCATTTT
CASSLITGGINQPQHF
>NA|TRBD2|TRBJ2-1|TRBV28
TGTGCCAGCGAGGCCTTAGCGGGGGGACTCGGGGAGCAGTTCTTC
CASEALAGGLGEQFF
>many|NA|TRBJ1-2|TRBV11-3
TGTGCCAGCAGCTTGGGGGCCTCTAACTATGGCTACACCTTC
CASSLGASNYGYTF
>many|NA|TRBJ2-2|TRBV7-2
TGTGCCAGCAGCTTAGCAGGGGGGACAGTAATGATCGGGGAGCTGTTTTTT
CASSLAGGTVMIGELFF
>many|TRBD2|TRBJ2-7|TRBV11-2
TGTGCCAGCAGCTCGGCGGGACTAGCGGGAGAAGAGCAGTACTTC
CASSSAGLAGEEQYF
>once|NA|TRBJ2-7|TRBV20-1
TGCAGTGCTAGAGGCCGACATACGGGACAACTCACCTACGAGCAGTACTTC
CSARGRHTGQLTYEQYF